The next 27 T cell receptor beta chains were all read from a single sample in a study of T cell responses to AZD1222 COVID-19 vaccine. Measured with immunoSEQ multiplex PCR; TCRdb has only the in-frame clones, and not every one. Found here are approximately 50,000 clones, approximately 86% of them singletons; the top ten hold less than 9%. This sample comprised peripheral blood, obtained 28 days after the second AZD1222 dose. All receptors derive from an adult who received the AZD1222 COVID-19 vaccine.

V usage is TRBV6-5 and J usage is TRBJ2-3; TRBD1 might be the D (5 bases). V was shortened by 6 bases and J by 0 bases, with 13 bases between the two germline ends. This CDR3 is built from 15 residues. The germline V gene encodes CDR1 MNHEY and CDR2 SVGAGI. DNA for the CDR3: TGTGCCAGCAGCCAAGGGGCTCCGAGCACAGATACGCAGTATTTT. Its protein is CASSQGAPSTDTQYF.

This chain joins TRBV27 and TRBJ1-5; TRBD1 might be the D (5 bases). Germline CDR1 is MNHEY and CDR2 is SMNVEV (reference sequence). With 5 bases removed from V and 1 base from J, the gap between germline ends came to 12 bases. CDR3 length: 15 residues. The CDR3 region has the DNA TGTGCCAGCAGTGTCAGACAGAGCAGCAATCAGCCCCAGCATTTT. This gives the protein CASSVRQSSNQPQHF.

This chain uses TRBV5-4 with TRBJ2-5; 10 bases map to TRBD1. The J segment lost 3 bases and the V segment lost 5 bases, leaving 7 bases of the junction unmatched. The germline gives CDR1 SGHNT, CDR2 YYREEE (reference sequence). The CDR3 runs 15 residues. The CDR3 spells CASRSRGTGEETQYF. CDR3 DNA sequence: TGTGCCAGCAGAAGCCGCGGGACAGGGGAAGAGACCCAGTACTTC.

This rearrangement joins TRBV3-1 (or the pseudogene TRBV3-2) to TRBJ1-6; D is undetermined. The CDR3 consists of 15 residues. Per the germline V gene, CDR1 is LGHDT and CDR2 is YNNKEL (reference sequence). V lost 4 bases to trimming and J lost 7 bases, with 14 bases between them. The CDR3 nucleotides are TGTGCCAGCAGCCGGACCGAGGTGTCCAATTCACCCCTCCACTTT. Its protein product is CASSRTEVSNSPLHF.

The chain joins TRBV28 to TRBJ1-3; D is possibly TRBD1 (6 bases). This CDR3 has 14 amino acids. The germline V gene encodes CDR1 MDHEN and CDR2 SYDVKM. V lost 9 bases, J lost 4 bases, and 16 bases lay in between. The CDR3 DNA follows: TGTGCCAGTTTCGGAACAGGGTTGGGAAACACCATATATTTT. As protein: CASFGTGLGNTIYF.

This clone occurred once. V gene TRBV9 combines with J gene TRBJ2-3, with a tentative D call TRBD1 (5 bases). The V gene's germline CDR1 is SGDLS and CDR2 YYNGEE. V lost 0 bases, J lost 1 base, and 9 bases lay in between. This CDR3 contains 15 residues. CDR3 DNA: TGTGCCAGCAGCGTAGCAGGGTATGGCACAGATACGCAGTATTTT. Protein sequence: CASSVAGYGTDTQYF. Full variable domain (remainder filled in from reference TRBV9 and TRBJ2-3): DSGVTQTPKHLITATGQRVTLRCSPRSGDLSVYWYQQSLDQGLQFLIQYYNGEERAKGNILERFSAQQFPDLHSELNLSSLELGDSALYFCASSVAGYGTDTQYFGPGTRLTVL.

This rearrangement joins TRBV21-1 to TRBJ1-2. TRBV21-1 is labeled a pseudogene. The CDR3 has 14 amino acids. The CDR3 DNA is TGTGACAAAGCTCTCCGGGGGGATGGCTATGGCTACACCTTC. Translation gives CDKALRGDGYGYTF.

Only one count was recorded for this clone. V usage is TRBV12-3 or TRBV12-4 and J usage is TRBJ2-1, with D hard to call. V was trimmed by 2 bases and J by 9 bases, leaving 11 bases between them. The CDR3 spans 13 residues. The CDR3 sequence is CASSLSQLGEQFF. The CDR3 DNA follows: TGTGCCAGCAGTTTATCTCAGCTAGGTGAGCAGTTCTTC.

J is TRBJ2-3 and V is TRBV19; 10 bases fit TRBD2. The V gene end was trimmed by 3 bases and the J gene end by 8 bases; junction bases not matched to a gene: 5. The germline V gene has CDR1 LNHDA and CDR2 SQIVND (reference sequence). CDR3 length equals 14 residues. In DNA, the CDR3 is TGTGCCAGTAGTATGTCTAGCGGGAGTGCTACGCAGTATTTT. Translated, it gives CASSMSSGSATQYF.

The chain carries TRBV6-6 and TRBJ1-6, with a possible D match to TRBD1 (5 bases). This CDR3 has 15 amino acids. The germline gives CDR1 MNHNY, CDR2 SVGAGI (reference sequence). Trimming took 0 bases from V and 10 from J, leaving 13 bases between them. CDR3 sequence (DNA): TGTGCCAGCAGTTACTCGTCCAGGGTAGGATCACCCCTCCACTTT. Amino acid sequence: CASSYSSRVGSPLHF.

The rearrangement joins TRBV5-1 to TRBJ1-4, with no clear D. Germline lookup yields CDR1 SGHRS and CDR2 YFSETQ. Trimming left V 0 bases short and J 8 bases short, with 11 bases between. The CDR3 length is 14 residues. DNA for the CDR3: TGCGCCAGCAGCTTGGGGACGGAAGGCGAAAAACTGTTTTTT. As protein: CASSLGTEGEKLFF.

This chain links TRBV10-3 with TRBJ2-2; TRBD1 matches at 12 bases. Germline trimming cut 7 bases from V and 4 bases from J; bases unmatched to any gene: 10. The CDR3 is 17 amino acids. The germline CDR1 and CDR2 sequences are ENHRY and SYGVKD. CDR3 nucleotides: TGTGCCATCAATGCCGGGACAGGGGGCGAGGGCACCGGGGAGCTGTTTTTT. This translates into CAINAGTGGEGTGELFF.

V gene TRBV5-1 combines with J gene TRBJ2-3; D is possibly TRBD1 or TRBD2 (6 bases each). Germline V CDR1 and CDR2: SGHRS, YFSETQ. With 5 bases removed from V and 0 bases from J, the gap between germline ends came to 10 bases. This CDR3 region has 14 residues. The CDR3 reads CASSSGASTDTQYF. The CDR3 DNA reads as TGCGCCAGCAGTTCGGGGGCCAGCACAGATACGCAGTATTTT. Using reference TRBV5-1 and TRBJ2-3 for the parts outside the CDR3, the full variable domain is KAGVTQTPRYLIKTRGQQVTLSCSPISGHRSVSWYQQTPGQGLQFLFEYFSETQRNKGNFPGRFSGRQFSNSRSEMNVSTLELGDSALYLCASSSGASTDTQYFGPGTRLTVL.

The CDR3 DNA sequence: TGCGCCAGCAGCCAGGGACAACTTGGAAACACCATATATTTT. Amino acids: CASSQGQLGNTIYF. The chain uses TRBV5-1 and TRBJ1-3; D might be TRBD1 (6 bases). The CDR3 loop spans 14 amino acids. V lost 4 bases, J lost 3 bases, and 11 bases lay in between. Per germline, CDR1 SGHRS and CDR2 YFSETQ.

The chain joins TRBV11-2 to TRBJ1-3, with D perhaps matching TRBD1 (6 bases). From germline, CDR1 is SGHAT and CDR2 FQNNGV. Trimming took 3 bases from V and 3 from J, leaving 15 bases between them. The length of the CDR3 is 16 residues. CDR3 residues: CASSLSRGANGNTIYF. DNA for the CDR3: TGTGCCAGCAGCTTGTCCCGGGGGGCTAATGGAAACACCATATATTTT. Drawing the rest from reference TRBV11-2 and TRBJ1-3, the complete variable domain is EAGVAQSPRYKIIEKRQSVAFWCNPISGHATLYWYQQILGQGPKLLIQFQNNGVVDDSQLPKDRFSAERLKGVDSTLKIQPAKLEDSAVYLCASSLSRGANGNTIYFGEGSWLTVV.

The chain joins TRBV5-4 to TRBJ1-5; no clear D. Trimming left V 4 bases short and J 7 bases short, with 18 bases between. In germline, CDR1 is SGHNT, CDR2 YYREEE (reference sequence). The CDR3 consists of 15 residues. The CDR3 region has the DNA TGTGCCAGCAGCCCGGGGAGTGGGAGGGAACAGCCCCAGCATTTT. Protein sequence: CASSPGSGREQPQHF.

The V call is TRBV12-3 or TRBV12-4, the J call TRBJ1-1; D might be TRBD1 (5 bases). The CDR3 is 13 residues long. The V and J ends lost 3 bases and 6 bases respectively, with 11 bases between them. This CDR3 reads CASSFRVGAEAFF. DNA for the CDR3: TGTGCCAGCAGTTTCCGGGTGGGGGCTGAAGCTTTCTTT.

V and J are TRBV30 and TRBJ2-6; tentative D call: TRBD2 (6 bases). Germline V gene sequence: CDR1 GTSNPN, CDR2 SVGIG (reference sequence). Deletions cut 2 bases from V and 0 bases from J, with 11 bases between. The CDR3 spans 16 residues. The CDR3 bases are TGTGCCTGGAGTCGCCGGAGGGGCTCTGGGGCCAACGTCCTGACTTTC. This encodes CAWSRRRGSGANVLTF.

The rearrangement joins TRBV10-2 to TRBJ2-5; a weak D match, TRBD1 (5 bases). Trimming pared 6 bases from V and 3 bases from J, leaving 17 bases between. Germline CDR1 is WSHSY and CDR2 is SAAADI. The CDR3 is 15 amino acids. The CDR3 spells CASSSQIIGEETQYF. Written as DNA, the CDR3 is TGCGCCAGCAGCTCGCAAATCATAGGGGAAGAGACCCAGTACTTC.

J is TRBJ2-5 and V is TRBV10-3; D is undetermined. This CDR3 is 14 amino acids long. Looked up from germline, CDR1 is ENHRY and CDR2 is SYGVKD. V lost 5 bases and J lost 4, with 14 bases in between. CDR3 in amino acids: CAISFGMGTETQYF. CDR3 DNA: TGTGCCATCAGTTTCGGAATGGGTACAGAGACCCAGTACTTC.

The chain recombines TRBV28 with TRBJ1-5; TRBD1 might be the D (5 bases). This CDR3 region has 12 residues. From germline, CDR1 is MDHEN and CDR2 SYDVKM. V was cut by 8 bases and J by 1 base, with 6 bases left in between. In DNA, the CDR3 is TGTGCCAGCCGACAGAGCAATCAGCCCCAGCATTTT. This codes for CASRQSNQPQHF.

The V and J genes are TRBV29-1 and TRBJ1-6; the D gene is possibly TRBD1 (5 bases). There are 14 residues in the CDR3. The V gene lost 6 bases and the J gene lost 9 bases, with 18 bases spanning the gap. Per germline, CDR1 SQVTM and CDR2 ANQGSEA. The DNA for the CDR3 is TGCAGCGTCCGCGAGACGGGGCCAGCTTCACCCCTCCACTTT. This encodes CSVRETGPASPLHF.

This chain joins TRBV5-1 and TRBJ2-1; D is tentatively TRBD1 or TRBD2 (5 bases each). The V gene lost 0 bases and the J gene lost 7 bases, with 17 bases spanning the gap. Germline V gene lookup returns CDR1 SGHRS and CDR2 YFSETQ. The CDR3 runs to 16 residues. The CDR3 spells CASSLGGRIEGNEQFF. DNA for the CDR3: TGCGCCAGCAGCTTGGGGGGGAGAATAGAAGGGAATGAGCAGTTCTTC.

V is TRBV2 and J is TRBJ1-5; 10 positions match TRBD1. This CDR3 has 16 residues. Germline trimming cut 6 bases from V and 6 bases from J; bases unmatched to any gene: 11. Germline CDR1 SNHLY, CDR2 FYNNEI. Written as DNA, the CDR3 is TGTGCCAGCAGCGAATCCCGGGACAGGGGAGGTCAGCCCCAGCATTTT. It specifies CASSESRDRGGQPQHF.

J is TRBJ1-1 and V is TRBV28; D is uncertain. In germline, CDR1 is MDHEN, CDR2 SYDVKM. The V end lost 2 bases, the J end lost 5 bases, and 15 bases lay between the germline ends. The CDR3 length is 15 residues. In DNA form, the CDR3 reads TGTGCCAGCAGTTTAGGAGGCCTACGGAGGACTGAAGCTTTCTTT. Its translation: CASSLGGLRRTEAFF.

The rearrangement links TRBV4-1 to TRBJ2-5, with TRBD2 identical over 13 bases. CDR3 length: 22 amino acids. Trimming took 2 bases from V and 2 from J; bases not matched to a gene: 20. Germline assignment: CDR1 MGHRA and CDR2 YSYEKL. The CDR3 nucleotides read TGCGCCAGCAGCCAACCCCCGTTTCGCCGTCGACTAGCGGGAGGCATACAAGAGACCCAGTACTTC. Translated, it gives CASSQPPFRRRLAGGIQETQYF.

V gene TRBV27 combines with J gene TRBJ2-3; TRBD2 matches at 7 bases. The V segment lost 5 bases and the J segment 4 bases; nucleotides outside the gene matches: 9. The CDR3 totals 15 residues. Germline CDR1 reads MNHEY; CDR2 reads SMNVEV (reference sequence). CDR3 sequence (DNA): TGTGCCAGCAGTATCGGGAGGCCCCCCGCAGATACGCAGTATTTT. It codes for CASSIGRPPADTQYF.